This is a list of T cell receptor beta chains from one sample in a study of Ad26.COV2.S vaccination and SARS-CoV-2 variants. Profiling relied on immunoSEQ multiplex PCR, and the TCRdb table lists in-frame clones only, not all of them. Here the sample spans around 450,000 clones, 89% being singletons. The input for sequencing was peripheral blood, taken in a trial of Ad26.COV2.S vaccine versus placebo. These receptors were collected from a person aged 18-60 years who received the Ad26.COV2.S COVID-19 vaccine or a placebo. The CDR3 runs from the conserved cysteine through the conserved F or W. Fields, in order: CDR3 length, clone size, V gene, J gene, D gene, CDR3 DNA, CDR3 protein. A D gene is named only where the DNA matches it firmly. For some rows the clone size is stated as once, few or many, or as a class when expanded; others skip it.

>13|NA|TRBV4-3|TRBJ1-1|NA
TGCGCCAGCAGCCAATTCAGAGAGCGTGAAGCTTTCTTT
CASSQFREREAFF
>14|NA|TRBV20-1|TRBJ2-5|NA
TGCAGTGCTAGTCGCGGGGTTGGGGGAGAGACCCAGTACTTC
CSASRGVGGETQYF
>18|NA|TRBV27|TRBJ2-1|NA
TGTGCCAGCAGTTCCGGGGTTGTTCGGTGGGGGTGGTTGGATGAGCAGTTCTTC
CASSSGVVRWGWLDEQFF
>17|NA|TRBV18|TRBJ2-2|NA
TGTGCCAGCTCTGAGCTACCACTGGTGTTGCAGGGCGGGGAGCTGTTTTTT
CASSELPLVLQGGELFF
>14|NA|TRBV18|TRBJ2-7|TRBD1
TGTGCCAGCTCACCATGGACAGGGGAGGACGAGCAGTACTTC
CASSPWTGEDEQYF
>15|NA|TRBV4-1|TRBJ1-4|NA
TGCGCCAGCAGCCAAGTCTTGGGGTCTAATGAAAAACTGTTTTTT
CASSQVLGSNEKLFF
>16|once|TRBV7-9|TRBJ1-4|NA
TGTGCCAGCAGCTTAGCGCTTGGGGGGACTAATGAAAAACTGTTTTTT
CASSLALGGTNEKLFF
>21|NA|TRBV7-8|TRBJ2-3|NA
TGTGCCAGCAGCCAGAAGAGAAACCCCCCCTCCGGCTGGACTTTCACAGATACGCAGTATTTT
CASSQKRNPPSGWTFTDTQYF
>15|NA|TRBV5-1|TRBJ2-5|NA
TGCGCCAGCAGCTTAGCCTCGACTAGACAAGAGACCCAGTACTTC
CASSLASTRQETQYF
>15|NA|TRBV9|TRBJ1-1|TRBD1
TGTGCCAGCAGCTTAATACCGGGACAGGGGACTGAAGCTTTCTTT
CASSLIPGQGTEAFF
>14|NA|TRBV2|TRBJ2-7|TRBD2
TGTGCCAGCCTTCCCGGGACTAGCGTAGGCGAGCAGTACTTC
CASLPGTSVGEQYF
>17|NA|TRBV28|TRBJ2-1|TRBD2
TGTGCCAGCAGAGGACTAGCGGGAGTAGCCTCCTACAATGAGCAGTTCTTC
CASRGLAGVASYNEQFF
>15|NA|TRBV9|TRBJ1-1|NA
TGTGCCAGCAGCGTAGAGCCCCTTCAGAAATCAGAAGCTTTCTTT
CASSVEPLQKSEAFF
>15|NA|TRBV11-2|TRBJ2-1|TRBD2
TGTGCCAGCAGCTTGACTAGCGGGGGGTACAATGAGCAGTTCTTC
CASSLTSGGYNEQFF
>18|NA|TRBV7-9|TRBJ1-6|NA
TGTGCCAGCAGCTTAGGTGGGAGTCCTCGGGATGCTCGTTCACCCCTCCACTTT
CASSLGGSPRDARSPLHF
>14|NA|TRBV11-3|TRBJ1-1|TRBD1
TGTGCCAGCAGCTTAGAAGACAGGGACACTGAAGCTTTCTTT
CASSLEDRDTEAFF